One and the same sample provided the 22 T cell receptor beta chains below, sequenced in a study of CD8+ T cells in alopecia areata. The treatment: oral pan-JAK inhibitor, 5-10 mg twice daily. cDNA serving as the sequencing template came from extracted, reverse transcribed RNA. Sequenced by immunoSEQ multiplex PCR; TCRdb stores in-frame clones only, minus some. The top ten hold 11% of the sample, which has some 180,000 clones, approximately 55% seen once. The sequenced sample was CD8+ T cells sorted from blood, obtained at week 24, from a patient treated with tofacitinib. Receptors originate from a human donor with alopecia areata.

In DNA, the CDR3 is TGCGCCAGCAGCCAGGCTGAATACAATGAGCAGTTCTTC. Residues: CASSQAEYNEQFF. The chain is built from TRBV4-3 and TRBJ2-1; D remains ambiguous. CDR3 length: 13 amino acids. Germline lookup yields CDR1 LGHNA and CDR2 YSLEER. Trimming removed 3 bases at V and 4 bases at J, with 7 bases between.

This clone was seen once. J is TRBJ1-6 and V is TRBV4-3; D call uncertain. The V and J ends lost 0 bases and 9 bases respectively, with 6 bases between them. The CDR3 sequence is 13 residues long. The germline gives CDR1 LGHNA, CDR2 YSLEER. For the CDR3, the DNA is TGCGCCAGCAGCCAAGATCCGCGTTCACCCCTCCACTTT. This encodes CASSQDPRSPLHF.

The CDR3 DNA reads as TGTGCCAGCAGCGGAGGCCGAGGAGACACCATATATTTT. It is translated as CASSGGRGDTIYF. This rearrangement joins TRBV13 to TRBJ1-3; unclear D gene. V was trimmed by 5 bases and J by 8 bases, leaving 13 bases between them. Germline loops: CDR1 PRHDT, CDR2 FYEKMQ (reference sequence). The CDR3 is 13 amino acids.

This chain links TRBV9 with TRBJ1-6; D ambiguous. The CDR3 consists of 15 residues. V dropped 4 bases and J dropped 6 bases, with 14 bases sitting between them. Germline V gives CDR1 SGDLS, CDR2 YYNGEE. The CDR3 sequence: CASSPEGPPNSPLHF. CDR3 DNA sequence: TGTGCCAGCAGCCCTGAGGGCCCCCCTAATTCACCCCTCCACTTT. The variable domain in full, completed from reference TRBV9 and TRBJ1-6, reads DSGVTQTPKHLITATGQRVTLRCSPRSGDLSVYWYQQSLDQGLQFLIQYYNGEERAKGNILERFSAQQFPDLHSELNLSSLELGDSALYFCASSPEGPPNSPLHFGNGTRLTVT.

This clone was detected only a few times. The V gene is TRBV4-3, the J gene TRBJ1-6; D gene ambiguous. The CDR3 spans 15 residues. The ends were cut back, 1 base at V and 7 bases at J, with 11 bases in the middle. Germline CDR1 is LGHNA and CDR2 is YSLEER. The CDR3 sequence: CASSQGGKDNSPLHF. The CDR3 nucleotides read TGCGCCAGCAGCCAAGGAGGGAAGGACAATTCACCCCTCCACTTT.

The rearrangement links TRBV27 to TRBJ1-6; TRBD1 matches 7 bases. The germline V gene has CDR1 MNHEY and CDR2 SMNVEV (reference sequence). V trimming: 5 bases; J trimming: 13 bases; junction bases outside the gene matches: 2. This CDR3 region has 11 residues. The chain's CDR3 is CASSEGGPLHF. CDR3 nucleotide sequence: TGTGCCAGCAGTGAAGGGGGCCCCCTCCACTTT.

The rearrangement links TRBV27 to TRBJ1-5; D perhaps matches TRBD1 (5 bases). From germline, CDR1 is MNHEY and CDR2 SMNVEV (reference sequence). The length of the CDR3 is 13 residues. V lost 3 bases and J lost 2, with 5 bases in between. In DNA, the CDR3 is TGTGCCAGCAGTTTCAGGGGCAATCAGCCCCAGCATTTT. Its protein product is CASSFRGNQPQHF.

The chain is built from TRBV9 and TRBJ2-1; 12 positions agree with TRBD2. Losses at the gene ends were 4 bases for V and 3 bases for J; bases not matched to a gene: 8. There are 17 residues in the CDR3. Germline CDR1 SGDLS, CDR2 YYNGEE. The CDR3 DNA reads TGTGCCAGCAGCTCACCGAGGACTAGCGGGGACTACAATGAGCAGTTCTTC. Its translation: CASSSPRTSGDYNEQFF.

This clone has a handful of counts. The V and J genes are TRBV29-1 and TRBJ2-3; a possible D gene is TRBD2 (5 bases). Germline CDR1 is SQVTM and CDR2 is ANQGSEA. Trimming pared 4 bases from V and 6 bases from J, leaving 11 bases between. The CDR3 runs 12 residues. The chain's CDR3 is CSVGVTGDTQYF. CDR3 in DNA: TGCAGCGTTGGAGTTACGGGGGATACGCAGTATTTT.

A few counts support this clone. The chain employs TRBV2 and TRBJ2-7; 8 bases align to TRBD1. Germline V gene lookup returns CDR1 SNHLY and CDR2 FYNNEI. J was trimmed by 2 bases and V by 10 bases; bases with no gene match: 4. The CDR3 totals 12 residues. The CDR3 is CATRTGPYEQYF. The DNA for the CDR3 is TGTGCCACCAGGACAGGGCCCTACGAGCAGTACTTC.

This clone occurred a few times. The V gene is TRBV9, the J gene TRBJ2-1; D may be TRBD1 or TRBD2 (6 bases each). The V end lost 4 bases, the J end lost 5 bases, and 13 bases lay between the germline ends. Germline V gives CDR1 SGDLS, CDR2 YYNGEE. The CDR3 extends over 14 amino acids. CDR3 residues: CASSRTGGHNEQFF. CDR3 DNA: TGTGCCAGCAGCCGGACCGGGGGCCACAATGAGCAGTTCTTC.

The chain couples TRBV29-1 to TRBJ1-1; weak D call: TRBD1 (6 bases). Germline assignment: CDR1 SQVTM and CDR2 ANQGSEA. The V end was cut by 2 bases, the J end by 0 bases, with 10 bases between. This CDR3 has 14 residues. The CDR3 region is CSVESGGVNTEAFF. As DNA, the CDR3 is TGCAGCGTTGAAAGTGGGGGCGTGAACACTGAAGCTTTCTTT.

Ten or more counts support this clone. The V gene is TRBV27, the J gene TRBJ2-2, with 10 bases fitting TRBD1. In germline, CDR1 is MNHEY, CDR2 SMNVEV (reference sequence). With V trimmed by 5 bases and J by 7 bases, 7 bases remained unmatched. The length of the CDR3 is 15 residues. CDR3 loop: CASSHGTGVVGELFF. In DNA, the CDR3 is TGTGCCAGCAGTCATGGGACAGGGGTTGTCGGGGAGCTGTTTTTT.

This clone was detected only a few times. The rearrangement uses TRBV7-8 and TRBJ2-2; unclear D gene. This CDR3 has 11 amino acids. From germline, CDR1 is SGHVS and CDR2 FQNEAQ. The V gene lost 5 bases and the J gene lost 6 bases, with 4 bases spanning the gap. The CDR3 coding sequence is TGTGCCAGCAGCGGATCCGGGGAGCTGTTTTTT. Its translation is CASSGSGELFF.

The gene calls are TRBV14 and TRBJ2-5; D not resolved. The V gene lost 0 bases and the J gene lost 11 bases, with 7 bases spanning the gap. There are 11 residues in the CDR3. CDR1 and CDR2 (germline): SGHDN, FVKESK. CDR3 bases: TGTGCCAGCAGCCAAGATCTTGAGCAGTACTTC. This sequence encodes CASSQDLEQYF.

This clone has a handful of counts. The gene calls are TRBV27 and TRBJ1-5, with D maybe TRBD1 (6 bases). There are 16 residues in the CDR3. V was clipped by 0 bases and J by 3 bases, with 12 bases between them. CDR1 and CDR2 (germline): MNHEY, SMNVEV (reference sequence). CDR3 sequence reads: CASSLSSGDLNQPQHF. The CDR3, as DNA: TGTGCCAGCAGTTTATCGTCAGGGGACCTCAATCAGCCCCAGCATTTT.

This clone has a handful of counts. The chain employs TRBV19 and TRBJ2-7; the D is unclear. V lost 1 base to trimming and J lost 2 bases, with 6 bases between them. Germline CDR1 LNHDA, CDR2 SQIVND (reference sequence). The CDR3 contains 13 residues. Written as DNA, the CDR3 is TGTGCCAGTAGTATAGGATGGGCCTACGAGCAGTACTTC. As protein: CASSIGWAYEQYF.

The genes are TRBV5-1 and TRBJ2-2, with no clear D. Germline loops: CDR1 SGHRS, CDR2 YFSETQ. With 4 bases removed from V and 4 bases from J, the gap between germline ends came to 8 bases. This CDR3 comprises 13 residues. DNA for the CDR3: TGCGCCAGCAGCCCCCCGTCCACCGGGGAGCTGTTTTTT. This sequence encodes CASSPPSTGELFF.

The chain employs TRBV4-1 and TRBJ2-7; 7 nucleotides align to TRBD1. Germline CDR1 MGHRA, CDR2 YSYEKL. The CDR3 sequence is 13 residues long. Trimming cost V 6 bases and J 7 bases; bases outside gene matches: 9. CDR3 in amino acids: CASRETGVGEQYF. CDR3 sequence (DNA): TGCGCCAGCAGGGAAACAGGGGTCGGAGAGCAGTACTTC.

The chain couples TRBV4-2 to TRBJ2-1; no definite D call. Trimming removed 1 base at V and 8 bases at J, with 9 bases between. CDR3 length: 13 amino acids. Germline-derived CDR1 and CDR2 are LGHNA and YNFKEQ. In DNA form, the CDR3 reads TGTGCCAGCAGCCAAGCCAGGACCTATGAGCAGTTCTTC. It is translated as CASSQARTYEQFF.

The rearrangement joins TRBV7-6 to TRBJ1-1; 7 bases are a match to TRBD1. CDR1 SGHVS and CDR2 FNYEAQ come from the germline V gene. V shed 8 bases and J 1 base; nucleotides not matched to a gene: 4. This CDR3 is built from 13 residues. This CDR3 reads CASGRTGNTEAFF. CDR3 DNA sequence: TGTGCCAGCGGACGGACAGGGAACACTGAAGCTTTCTTT.

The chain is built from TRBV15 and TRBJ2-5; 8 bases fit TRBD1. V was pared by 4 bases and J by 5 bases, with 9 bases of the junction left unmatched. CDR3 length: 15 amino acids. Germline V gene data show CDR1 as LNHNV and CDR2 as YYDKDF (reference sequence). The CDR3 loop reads CATSNTRGRGETQYF. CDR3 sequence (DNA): TGTGCCACCAGCAACACCAGGGGGCGAGGGGAGACCCAGTACTTC.